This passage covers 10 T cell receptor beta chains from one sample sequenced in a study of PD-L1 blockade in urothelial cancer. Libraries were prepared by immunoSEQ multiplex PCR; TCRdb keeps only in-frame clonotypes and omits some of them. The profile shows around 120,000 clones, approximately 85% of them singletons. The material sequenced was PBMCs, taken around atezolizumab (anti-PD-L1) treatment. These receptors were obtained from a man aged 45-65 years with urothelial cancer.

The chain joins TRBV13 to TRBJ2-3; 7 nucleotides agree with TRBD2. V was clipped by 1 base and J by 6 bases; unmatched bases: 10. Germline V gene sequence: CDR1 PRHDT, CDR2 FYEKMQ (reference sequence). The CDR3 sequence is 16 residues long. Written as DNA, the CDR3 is TGTGCCAGCAGCTTAGTCGTAGGCGGGAGTGTGGATACGCAGTATTTT. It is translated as CASSLVVGGSVDTQYF.

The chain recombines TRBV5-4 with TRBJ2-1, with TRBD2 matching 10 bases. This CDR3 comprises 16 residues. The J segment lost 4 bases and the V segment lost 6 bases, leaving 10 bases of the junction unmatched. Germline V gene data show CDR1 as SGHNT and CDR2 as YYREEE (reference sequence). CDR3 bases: TGTGCCAGCAACAAGGAAGCGGGAGGGCGGTACAATGAGCAGTTCTTC. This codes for CASNKEAGGRYNEQFF.

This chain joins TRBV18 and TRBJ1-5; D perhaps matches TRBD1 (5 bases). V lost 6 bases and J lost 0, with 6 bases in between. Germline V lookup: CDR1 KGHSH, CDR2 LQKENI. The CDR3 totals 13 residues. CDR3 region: CASSRDSNQPQHF. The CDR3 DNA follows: TGTGCCAGCTCCAGGGATAGCAATCAGCCCCAGCATTTT.

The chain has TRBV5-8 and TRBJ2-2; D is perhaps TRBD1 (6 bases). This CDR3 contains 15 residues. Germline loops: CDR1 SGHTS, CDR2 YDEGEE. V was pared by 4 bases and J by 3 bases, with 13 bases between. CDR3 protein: CASSPGTTYTGELFF. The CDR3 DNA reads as TGTGCCAGCAGCCCTGGGACAACTTACACCGGGGAGCTGTTTTTT. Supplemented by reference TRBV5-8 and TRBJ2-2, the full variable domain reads EAGVTQSPTHLIKTRGQQATLRCSPISGHTSVYWYQQALGLGLQFLLWYDEGEERNRGNFPPRFSGRQFPNYSSELNVNALELEDSALYLCASSPGTTYTGELFFGEGSRLTVL.

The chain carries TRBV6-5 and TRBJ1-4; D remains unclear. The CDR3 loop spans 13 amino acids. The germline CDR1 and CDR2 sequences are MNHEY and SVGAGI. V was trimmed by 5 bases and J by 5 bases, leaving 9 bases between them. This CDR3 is CASSEKENEKLFF. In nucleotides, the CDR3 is TGTGCCAGCAGTGAAAAGGAGAATGAAAAACTGTTTTTT.

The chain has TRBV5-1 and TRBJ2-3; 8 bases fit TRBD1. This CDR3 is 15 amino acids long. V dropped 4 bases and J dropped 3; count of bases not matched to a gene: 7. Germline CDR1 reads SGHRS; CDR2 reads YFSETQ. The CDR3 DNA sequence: TGCGCCAGCAGCCAGGACAGGGTTGCTACAGATACGCAGTATTTT. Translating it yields CASSQDRVATDTQYF.

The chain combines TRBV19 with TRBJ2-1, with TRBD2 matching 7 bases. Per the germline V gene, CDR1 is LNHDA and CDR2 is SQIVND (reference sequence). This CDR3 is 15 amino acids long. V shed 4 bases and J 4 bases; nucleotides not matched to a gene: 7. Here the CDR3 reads CASSTRTRGYNEQFF. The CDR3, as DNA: TGTGCCAGTAGTACAAGGACTAGGGGATACAATGAGCAGTTCTTC.

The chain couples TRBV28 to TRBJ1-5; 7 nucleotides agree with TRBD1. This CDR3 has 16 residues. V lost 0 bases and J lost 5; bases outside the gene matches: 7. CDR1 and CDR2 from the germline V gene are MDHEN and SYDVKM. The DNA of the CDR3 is TGTGCCAGCAGTTTATGGACAGGGACAAACCATCAGCCCCAGCATTTT. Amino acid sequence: CASSLWTGTNHQPQHF.

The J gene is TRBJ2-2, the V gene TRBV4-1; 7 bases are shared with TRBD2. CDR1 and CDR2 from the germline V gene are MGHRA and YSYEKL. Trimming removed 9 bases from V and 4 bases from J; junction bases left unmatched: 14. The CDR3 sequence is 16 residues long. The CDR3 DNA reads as TGCGCCAGAGAAATTTCCCTAGCGGAGACCACCGGGGAGCTGTTTTTT. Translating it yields CAREISLAETTGELFF.

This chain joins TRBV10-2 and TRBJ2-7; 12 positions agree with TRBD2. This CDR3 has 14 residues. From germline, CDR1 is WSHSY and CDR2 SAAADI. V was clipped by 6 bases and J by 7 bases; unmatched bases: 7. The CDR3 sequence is CASRPSGRADEQYF. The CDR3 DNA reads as TGCGCCAGCAGGCCTAGCGGGAGGGCCGATGAGCAGTACTTC.